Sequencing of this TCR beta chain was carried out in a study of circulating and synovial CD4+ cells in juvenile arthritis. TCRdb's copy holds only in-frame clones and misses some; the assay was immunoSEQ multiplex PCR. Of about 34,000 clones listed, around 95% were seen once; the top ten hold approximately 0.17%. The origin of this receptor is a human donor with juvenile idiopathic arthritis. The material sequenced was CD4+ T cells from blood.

The DNA for the CDR3 is TGTGCCAGCAGCGTTTCAGGGTACAAGGATGGCTACACCTTC. It yields the protein CASSVSGYKDGYTF. This chain joins TRBV6-6 and TRBJ1-2; D is possibly TRBD1 (5 bases). The V gene's germline CDR1 is MNHNY and CDR2 SVGAGI (reference sequence). With 6 bases removed from V and 6 bases from J, the gap between germline ends came to 17 bases. The length of the CDR3 is 14 residues.